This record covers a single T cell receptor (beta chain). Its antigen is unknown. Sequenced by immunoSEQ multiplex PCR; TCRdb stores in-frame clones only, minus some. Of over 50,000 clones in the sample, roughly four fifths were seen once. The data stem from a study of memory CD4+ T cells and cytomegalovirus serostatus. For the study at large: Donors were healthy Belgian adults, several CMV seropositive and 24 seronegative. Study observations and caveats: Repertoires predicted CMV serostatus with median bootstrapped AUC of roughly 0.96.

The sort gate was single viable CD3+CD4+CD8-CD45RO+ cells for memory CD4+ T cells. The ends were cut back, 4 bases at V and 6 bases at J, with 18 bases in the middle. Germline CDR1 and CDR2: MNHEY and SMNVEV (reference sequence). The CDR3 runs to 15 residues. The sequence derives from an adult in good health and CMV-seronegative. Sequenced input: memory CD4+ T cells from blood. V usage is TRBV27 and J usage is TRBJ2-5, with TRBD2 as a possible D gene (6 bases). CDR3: CASSSGDRFGKTQYF. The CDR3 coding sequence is TGTGCCAGCAGTTCGGGGGACCGATTCGGGAAGACCCAGTACTTC.